This passage covers 10 T cell receptor beta chains from one sample sequenced in a study of graft-versus-host responses after intestinal transplantation. These receptors are not linked to any known antigen. This table comes from immunoSEQ multiplex PCR, and its TCRdb copy is limited to in-frame clones, with some not included. The repertoire holds over 80,000 clones, with around 90% as singletons. Sequencing used unstimulated CD8+ T cells sorted from spleen or lymph node cells, obtained before transplant. The receptors were gathered from a human donor who was the organ donor for an intestinal transplant.

The gene calls are TRBV29-1 and TRBJ2-3; 10 bases are shared with TRBD1. Germline V gene data show CDR1 as SQVTM and CDR2 as ANQGSEA. The J segment lost 6 bases and the V segment lost 6 bases, leaving 6 bases of the junction unmatched. The CDR3 has 13 residues. The CDR3 coding sequence is TGCAGCGTCGGGACAGGGGAGCGGGATACGCAGTATTTT. It encodes CSVGTGERDTQYF.

This chain joins TRBV4-1 and TRBJ2-3; 7 nucleotides line up with TRBD2. The CDR3 contains 17 residues. The V and J ends lost 3 bases and 6 bases, in that order; junction bases with no gene match: 15. Germline V gene data show CDR1 as MGHRA and CDR2 as YSYEKL. CDR3 in amino acids: CASSHGIRLAGGDTQYF. In DNA form, the CDR3 reads TGCGCCAGCAGCCACGGGATCAGACTAGCCGGAGGGGATACGCAGTATTTT.

This rearrangement joins TRBV4-3 to TRBJ1-5; D possibly corresponds to TRBD1 (5 bases). The CDR3 is made up of 15 amino acids. Between the trimmed V and J ends, which lost 0 bases and 4 bases, there was a span of 10 bases. Germline CDR1 and CDR2: LGHNA and YSLEER. CDR3 region: CASSQDMGGNQPQHF. The CDR3 DNA reads as TGCGCCAGCAGCCAAGATATGGGGGGGAATCAGCCCCAGCATTTT.

This sequence joins TRBV19 and TRBJ1-1; D might be TRBD1 (5 bases). V was trimmed by 6 bases and J by 5 bases, leaving 19 bases between them. CDR1 is LNHDA, CDR2 SQIVND, per germline (reference sequence). This CDR3 spans 15 amino acids. Written as DNA, the CDR3 is TGTGCCAGTAGATCCTCCAACGGGGGGTATACTGAAGCTTTCTTT. Its translation is CASRSSNGGYTEAFF.

This chain joins TRBV7-8 and TRBJ2-2; TRBD1 matches at 9 bases. The CDR3 extends over 14 amino acids. CDR1 is SGHVS and CDR2 is FQNEAQ in the germline V gene. With V trimmed by 4 bases and J by 7 bases, 4 bases remained unmatched. CDR3 bases: TGTGCCAGCAGCTCCGGGACAGGGCTCGGGGAGCTGTTTTTT. It encodes CASSSGTGLGELFF.

J is TRBJ2-7 and V is TRBV9; D is undetermined. Deletions cut 1 base from V and 4 bases from J, with 3 bases between. The germline CDR1 and CDR2 sequences are SGDLS and YYNGEE. The CDR3 totals 11 residues. The CDR3 loop is CASSVSYEQYF. The CDR3, as DNA: TGTGCCAGCAGCGTATCGTACGAGCAGTACTTC.

This rearrangement joins TRBV6-5 to TRBJ2-1, with TRBD2 identical over 9 bases. Germline V gene lookup returns CDR1 MNHEY and CDR2 SVGAGI. J lost 6 bases, V lost 4 bases, and 4 bases had no gene match. The length of the CDR3 is 14 residues. CDR3 amino acids: CASSSGTSSNEQFF. CDR3 sequence (DNA): TGTGCCAGCAGTTCCGGGACTAGCTCCAATGAGCAGTTCTTC.

The V call is TRBV10-3, the J call TRBJ2-7, with D possibly being TRBD1 (6 bases). This CDR3 is built from 14 residues. CDR1 and CDR2 (germline): ENHRY, SYGVKD. V was trimmed by 3 bases and J by 2 bases, leaving 11 bases between them. CDR3 amino acids: CAISEGTGTYEQYF. The CDR3 DNA follows: TGTGCCATCAGTGAAGGTACAGGGACCTACGAGCAGTACTTC.

CDR3 protein: CASSQDWRGLNTEAFF. CDR3 DNA: TGTGCCAGCAGCCAAGACTGGAGGGGCTTGAACACTGAAGCTTTCTTT. The V call is TRBV4-2, the J call TRBJ1-1, with D perhaps TRBD1 (5 bases). V lost 0 bases, J lost 0 bases, and 11 bases lay in between. In germline, CDR1 is LGHNA, CDR2 YNFKEQ. This CDR3 has 16 residues.

V and J are TRBV27 and TRBJ2-7; 10 positions match TRBD1. CDR3 length: 15 residues. Per germline, CDR1 MNHEY and CDR2 SMNVEV (reference sequence). J lost 4 bases, V lost 2 bases, and 5 bases had no gene match. The DNA of the CDR3 is TGTGCCAGCAGTTTAACCGGACAGGGGGGTTACGAGCAGTACTTC. It yields the protein CASSLTGQGGYEQYF.